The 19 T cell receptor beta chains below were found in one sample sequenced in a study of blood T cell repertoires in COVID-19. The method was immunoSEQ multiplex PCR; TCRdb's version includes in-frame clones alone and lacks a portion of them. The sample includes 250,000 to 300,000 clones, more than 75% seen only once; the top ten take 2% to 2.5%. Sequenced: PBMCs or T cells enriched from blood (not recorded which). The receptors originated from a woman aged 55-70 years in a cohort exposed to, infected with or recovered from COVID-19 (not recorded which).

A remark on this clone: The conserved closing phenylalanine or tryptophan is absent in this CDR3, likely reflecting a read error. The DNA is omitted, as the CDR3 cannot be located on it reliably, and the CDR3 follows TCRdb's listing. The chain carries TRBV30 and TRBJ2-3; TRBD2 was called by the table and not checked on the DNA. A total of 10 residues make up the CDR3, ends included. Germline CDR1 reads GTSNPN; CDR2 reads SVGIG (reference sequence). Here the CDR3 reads CAWSELTTTL.

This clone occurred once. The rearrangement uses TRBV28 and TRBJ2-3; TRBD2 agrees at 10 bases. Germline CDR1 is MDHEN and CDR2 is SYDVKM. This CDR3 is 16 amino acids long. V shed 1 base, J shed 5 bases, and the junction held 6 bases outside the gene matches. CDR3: CASSLLRSGRGDTQYF. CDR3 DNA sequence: TGTGCCAGCAGTTTATTGCGGAGCGGGAGGGGAGATACGCAGTATTTT.

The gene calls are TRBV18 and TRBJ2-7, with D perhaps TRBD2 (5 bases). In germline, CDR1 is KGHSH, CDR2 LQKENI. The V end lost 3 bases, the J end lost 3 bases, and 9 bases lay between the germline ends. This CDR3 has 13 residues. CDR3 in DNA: TGTGCCAGCTCACCCATGAGCGGCTACGAGCAGTACTTC. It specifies CASSPMSGYEQYF.

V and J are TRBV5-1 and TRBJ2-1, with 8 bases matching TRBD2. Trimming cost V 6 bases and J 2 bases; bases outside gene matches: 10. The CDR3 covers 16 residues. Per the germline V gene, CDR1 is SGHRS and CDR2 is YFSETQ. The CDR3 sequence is CASKITSGNTYNEQFF. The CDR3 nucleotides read TGCGCCAGCAAAATAACTAGCGGAAATACCTACAATGAGCAGTTCTTC.

This chain's CDR3 is CASSWGVSGNTIYF. CDR3 sequence (DNA): TGTGCCAGCAGTTGGGGGGTATCTGGAAACACCATATATTTT. The V and J genes are TRBV6-5 and TRBJ1-3; a weak D match, TRBD1 (5 bases). The length of the CDR3 is 14 residues. CDR1 is MNHEY, CDR2 SVGAGI, per germline. V dropped 4 bases and J dropped 1 base, with 8 bases sitting between them.

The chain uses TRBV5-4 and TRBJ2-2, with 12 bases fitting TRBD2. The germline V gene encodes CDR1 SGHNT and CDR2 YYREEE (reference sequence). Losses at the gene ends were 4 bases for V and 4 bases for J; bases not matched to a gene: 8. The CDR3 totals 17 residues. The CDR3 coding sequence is TGTGCCAGCAGCCACCGGACTAGCGGGAAGGGCACCGGGGAGCTGTTTTTT. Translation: CASSHRTSGKGTGELFF.

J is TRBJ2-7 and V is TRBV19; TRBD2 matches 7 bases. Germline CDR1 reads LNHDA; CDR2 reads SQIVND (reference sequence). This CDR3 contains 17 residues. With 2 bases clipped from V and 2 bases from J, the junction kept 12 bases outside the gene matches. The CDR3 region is CASSIIPRGGRTYEQYF. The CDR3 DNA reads TGTGCCAGTAGTATAATTCCCCGGGGCGGGAGAACCTACGAGCAGTACTTC.

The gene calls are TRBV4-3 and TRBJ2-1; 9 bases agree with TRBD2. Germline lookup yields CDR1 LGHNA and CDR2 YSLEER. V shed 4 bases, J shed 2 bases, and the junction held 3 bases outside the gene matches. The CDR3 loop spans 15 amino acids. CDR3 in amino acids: CASSRGGEPYNEQFF. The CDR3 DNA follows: TGCGCCAGCAGCCGCGGGGGGGAACCCTACAATGAGCAGTTCTTC.

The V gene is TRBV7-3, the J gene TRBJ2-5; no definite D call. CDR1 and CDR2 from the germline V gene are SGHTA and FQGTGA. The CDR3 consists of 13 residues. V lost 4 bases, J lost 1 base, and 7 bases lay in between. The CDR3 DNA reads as TGTGCCAGCAGCTCCTCCCTCCAAGAGACCCAGTACTTC. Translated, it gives CASSSSLQETQYF.

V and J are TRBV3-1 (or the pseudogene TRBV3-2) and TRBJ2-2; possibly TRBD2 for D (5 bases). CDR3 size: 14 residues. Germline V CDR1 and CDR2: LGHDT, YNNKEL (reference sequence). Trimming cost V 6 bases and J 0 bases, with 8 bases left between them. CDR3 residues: CASRGDSNTGELFF. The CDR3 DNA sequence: TGTGCCAGCAGGGGAGACTCGAACACCGGGGAGCTGTTTTTT.

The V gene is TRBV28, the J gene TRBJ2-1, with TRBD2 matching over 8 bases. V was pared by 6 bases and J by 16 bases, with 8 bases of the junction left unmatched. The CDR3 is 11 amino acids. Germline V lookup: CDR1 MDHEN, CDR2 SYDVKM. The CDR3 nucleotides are TGTGCCAGCAGCCGGGGGGGAGACGAATTCTTC. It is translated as CASSRGGDEFF.

The CDR3 coding sequence is TGTGCCAGCAGTTTATTTTCGGGTGGAGGGGAGCCCCAGCATTTT. Translation gives CASSLFSGGGEPQHF. The rearrangement links TRBV28 to TRBJ1-5; D possibly corresponds to TRBD1 (5 bases). Germline V gene sequence: CDR1 MDHEN, CDR2 SYDVKM. The CDR3 contains 15 residues. Trimming removed 1 base from V and 8 bases from J, with 15 bases in between. Using reference TRBV28 and TRBJ1-5 for the parts outside the CDR3, the full variable domain is DVKVTQSSRYLVKRTGEKVFLECVQDMDHENMFWYRQDPGLGLRLIYFSYDVKMKEKGDIPEGYSVSREKKERFSLILESASTNQTSMYLCASSLFSGGGEPQHFGDGTRLSIL.

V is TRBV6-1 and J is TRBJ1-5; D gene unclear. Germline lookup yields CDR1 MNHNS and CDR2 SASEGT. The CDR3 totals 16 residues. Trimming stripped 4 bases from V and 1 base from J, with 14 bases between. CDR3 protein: CASSGKKTSSNQPQHF. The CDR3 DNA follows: TGTGCCAGCAGTGGGAAAAAGACATCGAGCAATCAGCCCCAGCATTTT.

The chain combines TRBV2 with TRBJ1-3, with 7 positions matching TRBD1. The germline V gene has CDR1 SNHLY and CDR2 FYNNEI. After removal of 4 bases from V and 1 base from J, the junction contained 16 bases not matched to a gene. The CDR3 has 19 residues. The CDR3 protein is CASSVLKTLDRRSGNTIYF. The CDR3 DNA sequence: TGTGCCAGCAGTGTGCTGAAGACCCTGGACAGGAGGTCTGGAAACACCATATATTTT.

The CDR3 spells CASSAERTDTQYF. In DNA, the CDR3 is TGCGCCAGCAGCGCCGAGAGGACAGATACGCAGTATTTT. The J gene is TRBJ2-3, the V gene TRBV5-1, with no clear D. The length of the CDR3 is 13 residues. Trimming shortened V by 4 bases and J by 3 bases, and 9 bases separated the two germline ends. Germline CDR1 is SGHRS and CDR2 is YFSETQ.

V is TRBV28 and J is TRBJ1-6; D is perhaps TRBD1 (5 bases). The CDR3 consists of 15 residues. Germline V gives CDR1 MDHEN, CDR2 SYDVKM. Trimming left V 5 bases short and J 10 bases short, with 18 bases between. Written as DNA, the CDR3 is TGTGCCAGCAGTGGGGCGAGAGCAGGAGAATCACCCCTCCACTTT. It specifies CASSGARAGESPLHF.

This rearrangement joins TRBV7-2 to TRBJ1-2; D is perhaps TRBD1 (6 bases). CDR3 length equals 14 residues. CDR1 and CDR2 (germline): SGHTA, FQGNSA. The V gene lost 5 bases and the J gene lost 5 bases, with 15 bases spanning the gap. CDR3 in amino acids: CASSPRTVLYGYTF. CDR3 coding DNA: TGTGCCAGCAGCCCCCGGACAGTCCTATATGGCTACACCTTC.

As DNA, the CDR3 is TGTGCCAGCAGCTTATTCGGGCCACCTACCGGGACAGGGAACTATGGCTACACCTTC. Its protein product is CASSLFGPPTGTGNYGYTF. This rearrangement joins TRBV11-2 to TRBJ1-2, with TRBD1 identical over 9 bases. The germline gives CDR1 SGHAT, CDR2 FQNNGV. V lost 2 bases to trimming and J lost 2 bases; unmatched junction nucleotides: 15. CDR3 size: 19 residues. Filled out from reference TRBV11-2 and TRBJ1-2, the complete variable domain reads EAGVAQSPRYKIIEKRQSVAFWCNPISGHATLYWYQQILGQGPKLLIQFQNNGVVDDSQLPKDRFSAERLKGVDSTLKIQPAKLEDSAVYLCASSLFGPPTGTGNYGYTFGSGTRLTVV.

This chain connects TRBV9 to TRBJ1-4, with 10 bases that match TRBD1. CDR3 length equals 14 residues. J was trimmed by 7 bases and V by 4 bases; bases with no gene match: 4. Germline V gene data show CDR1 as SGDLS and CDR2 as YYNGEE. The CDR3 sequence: CASSTRTGGEKLFF. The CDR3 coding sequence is TGTGCCAGCAGCACTAGGACAGGGGGTGAAAAACTGTTTTTT.